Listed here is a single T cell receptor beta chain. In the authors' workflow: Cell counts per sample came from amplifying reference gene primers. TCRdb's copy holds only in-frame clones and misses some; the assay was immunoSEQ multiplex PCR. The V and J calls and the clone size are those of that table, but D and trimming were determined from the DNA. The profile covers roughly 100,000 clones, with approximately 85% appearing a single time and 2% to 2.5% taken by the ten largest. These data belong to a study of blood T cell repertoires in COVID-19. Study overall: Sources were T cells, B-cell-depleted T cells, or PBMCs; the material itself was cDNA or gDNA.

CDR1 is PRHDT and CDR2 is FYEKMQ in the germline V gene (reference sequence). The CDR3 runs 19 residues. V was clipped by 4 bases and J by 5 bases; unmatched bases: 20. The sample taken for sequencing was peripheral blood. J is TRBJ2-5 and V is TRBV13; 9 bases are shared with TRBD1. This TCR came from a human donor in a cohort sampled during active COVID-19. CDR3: CASSSSTPGQGPVWETQYF. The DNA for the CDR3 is TGTGCCAGCAGCTCCTCTACCCCGGGACAGGGCCCCGTTTGGGAGACCCAGTACTTC.